The clone carrying this TCR beta chain occurred many times. Each donor was a healthy Caucasian. This sample is drawn from a study of identical twins. Each CDR3 protein gets one entry after TCRdb re-called the 5' RACE reads with MiXCR. The sample has 500,000 or so distinct CDR3 sequences, approximately 15% seen once. These records were also assigned to another study, of yellow fever vaccine responses in identical twins.

The clonotype comes from a woman between 18 and 29 years old in good health. Specimen: CD4+ T cells sorted from blood.

The CDR3 loop is CATSRGGRNTGELFF. CDR3 nucleotide sequence: TGTGCCACCAGCAGAGGAGGGCGGAACACCGGGGAGCTGTTTTTT. The chain links TRBV15 to TRBJ2-2; D is possibly TRBD2 (5 bases). CDR3 length: 15 residues. Trimming removed 1 base from V and 1 base from J, with 7 bases in between. The germline CDR1 and CDR2 sequences are LNHNV and YYDKDF (reference sequence).